A selection of T cell receptor beta chains follows, all from one sample in a study of shared clonotypes between healthy human individuals. Sequenced by immunoSEQ multiplex PCR; TCRdb stores in-frame clones only, minus some. The table shows around 2,000,000 clones, with about 93% occurring only once. The sequenced material came from naive CD8+ T cells from PBMCs. All receptors derive from a man aged 18-30 years in good health. Some clones in this sample may be carry-over from other donors' samples. The CDR3 runs from the conserved cysteine through the conserved F or W. Each record gives: V gene, J gene, D gene, CDR3 DNA, CDR3 protein. The D gene is left open where the match is weak.

v_gene: TRBV28
j_gene: TRBJ2-7
d_gene: NA
CDR3nt: TGTGCCAGCAGACCCACCGGCGTTGGGGCCGAGCAGTACTTC
CDR3aa: CASRPTGVGAEQYF

v_gene: TRBV25-1
j_gene: TRBJ1-4
d_gene: NA
CDR3nt: TGTGCCAGCAGTGTCCCGACAGAAGGATATGAAAAACTGTTTTTT
CDR3aa: CASSVPTEGYEKLFF

v_gene: TRBV7-6
j_gene: TRBJ2-1
d_gene: TRBD2
CDR3nt: TGTGCCAGCAGCTTAGACCTGGGACTAGCCCGCAATGAGCAGTTCTTC
CDR3aa: CASSLDLGLARNEQFF

v_gene: TRBV27
j_gene: TRBJ1-5
d_gene: NA
CDR3nt: TGTGCCAGCAGTCCTTATAGCAATCAGCCCCAGCATTTT
CDR3aa: CASSPYSNQPQHF

v_gene: TRBV4-1
j_gene: TRBJ1-3
d_gene: NA
CDR3nt: TGCGCCAGCAGCCAAGACCCAGGAACTGTCTCTGGAAACACCATATATTTT
CDR3aa: CASSQDPGTVSGNTIYF

v_gene: TRBV6-4
j_gene: TRBJ1-3
d_gene: NA
CDR3nt: TGTGCCAGCAGTCTGGGACGAAGCTCTGGAAACACCATATATTTT
CDR3aa: CASSLGRSSGNTIYF

v_gene: TRBV4-1
j_gene: TRBJ2-1
d_gene: TRBD2
CDR3nt: TGCGCCAGCAGCCGCCGACCTAGCGGGGCTTACAATGAGCAGTTCTTC
CDR3aa: CASSRRPSGAYNEQFF

v_gene: TRBV7-9
j_gene: TRBJ1-1
d_gene: TRBD1
CDR3nt: TGTGCCAGCAGCCAAAGTGTTTGGGACAGGGGGACCACTGAAGCTTTCTTT
CDR3aa: CASSQSVWDRGTTEAFF

v_gene: TRBV9
j_gene: TRBJ1-4
d_gene: NA
CDR3nt: TGTGCCACCAGTGAAAAACTGTTTTTT
CDR3aa: CATSEKLFF

v_gene: TRBV11-1
j_gene: TRBJ2-7
d_gene: NA
CDR3nt: TGTGCCAGCAGCTTACTTGGGGGGTCCTACGAGCAGTACTTC
CDR3aa: CASSLLGGSYEQYF

v_gene: TRBV6-5
j_gene: TRBJ2-3
d_gene: NA
CDR3nt: TGTGCCAGCAGTTACATTCCAGGAATGAGGCCAGATACGCAGTATTTT
CDR3aa: CASSYIPGMRPDTQYF

v_gene: TRBV6-1
j_gene: TRBJ1-1
d_gene: TRBD1
CDR3nt: TGTGCCAGCAGTGAATCGAGCTTGGACCCCCGACAGGGGAGGGCTTTCTTT
CDR3aa: CASSESSLDPRQGRAFF

v_gene: TRBV5-1
j_gene: TRBJ2-1
d_gene: NA
CDR3nt: TGCGCCAGCAGCTTGCGCCCAAACAATGAGCAGTTCTTC
CDR3aa: CASSLRPNNEQFF

v_gene: TRBV27
j_gene: TRBJ2-3
d_gene: NA
CDR3nt: TGTGCCAGCAGGGACATACGGGAACGCACAGATACGCAGTATTTT
CDR3aa: CASRDIRERTDTQYF

v_gene: TRBV6-5
j_gene: TRBJ2-2
d_gene: TRBD1
CDR3nt: TGTGCCAGCAGTTACGCCGACAGGGAGAACACCGGGGAGCTGTTTTTT
CDR3aa: CASSYADRENTGELFF

v_gene: TRBV5-8
j_gene: TRBJ2-7
d_gene: NA
CDR3nt: TGTGCCAGCAGCGCCGCGGGGGAGCAGTACTTC
CDR3aa: CASSAAGEQYF

v_gene: TRBV7-2
j_gene: TRBJ2-7
d_gene: TRBD1
CDR3nt: TGTGCCAGCAGCTTAGGGTTACCAGGACAGGTGTTTTCCGAGCAGTACTTC
CDR3aa: CASSLGLPGQVFSEQYF